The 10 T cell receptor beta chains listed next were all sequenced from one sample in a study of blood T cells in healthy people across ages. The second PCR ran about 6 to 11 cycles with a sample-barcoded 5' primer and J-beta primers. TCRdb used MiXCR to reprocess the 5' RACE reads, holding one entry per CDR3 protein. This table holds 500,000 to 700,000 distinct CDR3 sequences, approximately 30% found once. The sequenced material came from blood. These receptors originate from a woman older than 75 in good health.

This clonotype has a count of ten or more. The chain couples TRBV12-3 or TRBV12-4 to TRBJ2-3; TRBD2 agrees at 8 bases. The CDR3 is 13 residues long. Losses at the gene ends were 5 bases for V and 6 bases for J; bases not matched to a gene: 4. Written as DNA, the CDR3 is TGTGCCAGCAGTCAGCGGGGGAGGGATACGCAGTATTTT. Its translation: CASSQRGRDTQYF.

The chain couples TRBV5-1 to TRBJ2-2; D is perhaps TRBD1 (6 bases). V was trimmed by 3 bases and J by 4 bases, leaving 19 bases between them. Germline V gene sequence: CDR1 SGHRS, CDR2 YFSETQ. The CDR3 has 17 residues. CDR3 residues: CASSSRGGGAATGELFF. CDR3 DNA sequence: TGCGCCAGCAGCTCACGAGGGGGTGGGGCAGCCACCGGGGAGCTGTTTTTT.

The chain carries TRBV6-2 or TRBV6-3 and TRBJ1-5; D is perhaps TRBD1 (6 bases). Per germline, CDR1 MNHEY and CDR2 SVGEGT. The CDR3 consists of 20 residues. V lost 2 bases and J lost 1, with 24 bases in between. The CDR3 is CASSYTSGEGGVRSNQPQHF. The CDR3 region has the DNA TGTGCCAGCAGTTACACCAGTGGGGAAGGGGGAGTTCGAAGCAATCAGCCCCAGCATTTT.

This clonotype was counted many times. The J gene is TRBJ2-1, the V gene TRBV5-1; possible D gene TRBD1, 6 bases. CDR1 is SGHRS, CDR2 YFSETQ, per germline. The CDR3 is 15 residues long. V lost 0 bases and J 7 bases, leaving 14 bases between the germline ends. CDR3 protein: CASSLEGVPLNEQFF. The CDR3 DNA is TGCGCCAGCAGCTTGGAGGGGGTCCCTTTGAATGAGCAGTTCTTC. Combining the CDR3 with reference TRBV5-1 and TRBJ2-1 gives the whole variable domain KAGVTQTPRYLIKTRGQQVTLSCSPISGHRSVSWYQQTPGQGLQFLFEYFSETQRNKGNFPGRFSGRQFSNSRSEMNVSTLELGDSALYLCASSLEGVPLNEQFFGPGTRLTVL.

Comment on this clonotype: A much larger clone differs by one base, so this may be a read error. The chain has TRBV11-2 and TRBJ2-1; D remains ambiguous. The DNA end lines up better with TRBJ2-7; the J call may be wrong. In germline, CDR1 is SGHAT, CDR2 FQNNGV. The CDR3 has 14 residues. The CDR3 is CASSLGTRYNEQYF. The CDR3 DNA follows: TGTGCCAGCAGCTTAGGGACCCGGTACAATGAGCAGTACTTC.

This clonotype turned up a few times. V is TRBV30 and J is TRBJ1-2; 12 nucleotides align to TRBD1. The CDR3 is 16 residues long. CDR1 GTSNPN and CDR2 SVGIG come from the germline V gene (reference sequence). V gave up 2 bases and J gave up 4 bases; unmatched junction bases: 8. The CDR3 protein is CAWSPGQGASGYGYTF. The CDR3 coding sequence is TGTGCCTGGAGTCCGGGACAGGGGGCATCGGGCTATGGCTACACCTTC.

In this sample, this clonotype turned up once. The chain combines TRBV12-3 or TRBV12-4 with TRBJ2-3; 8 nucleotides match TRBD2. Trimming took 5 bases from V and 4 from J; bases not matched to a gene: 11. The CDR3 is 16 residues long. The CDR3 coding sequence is TGTGCCAGCAGTCCCTGGACTAGCCCGAGCGCAGATACGCAGTATTTT. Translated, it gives CASSPWTSPSADTQYF.

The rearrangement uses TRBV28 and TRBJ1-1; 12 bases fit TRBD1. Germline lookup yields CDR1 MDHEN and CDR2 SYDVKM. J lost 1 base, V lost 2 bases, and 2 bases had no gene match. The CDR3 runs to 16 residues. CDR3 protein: CASSLGTGGPNTEAFF. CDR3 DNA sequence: TGTGCCAGCAGTTTAGGGACAGGGGGCCCGAACACTGAAGCTTTCTTT. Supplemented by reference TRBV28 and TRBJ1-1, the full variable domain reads DVKVTQSSRYLVKRTGEKVFLECVQDMDHENMFWYRQDPGLGLRLIYFSYDVKMKEKGDIPEGYSVSREKKERFSLILESASTNQTSMYLCASSLGTGGPNTEAFFGQGTRLTVV.

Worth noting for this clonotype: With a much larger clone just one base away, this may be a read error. Written as DNA, the CDR3 is TGTGCCAGCAGCGCGTCCGGGACTACCTACAATGAGCAGTACTTC. It is translated as CASSASGTTYNEQYF. This chain uses TRBV9 with TRBJ2-5; 7 positions match TRBD2. Germline V CDR1 and CDR2: SGDLS, YYNGEE. V lost 3 bases to trimming and J lost 11 bases; unmatched junction nucleotides: 16. The CDR3 extends over 15 amino acids.

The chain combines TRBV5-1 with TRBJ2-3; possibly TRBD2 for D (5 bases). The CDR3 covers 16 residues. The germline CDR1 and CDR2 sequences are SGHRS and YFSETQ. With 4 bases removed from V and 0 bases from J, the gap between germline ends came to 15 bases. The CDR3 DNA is TGCGCCAGCAGCACCTCGACTATCAGGAGCACAGATACGCAGTATTTT. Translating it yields CASSTSTIRSTDTQYF.